The 8 T cell receptor beta chains below were found in one sample sequenced in a study of CD8 T cells in Susac syndrome. An amount of RNA that ranged from 0.5 to 1 ug was reverse transcribed with random hexamers. TCRdb used MiXCR to reprocess the immunoSEQ multiplex PCR reads, holding one entry per CDR3 protein. The table records 200,000 to 250,000 distinct CDR3 sequences, about 94% of them present only once. The sample consisted of CD8+ T cells from PBMCs. These TCRs come from a human donor with multiple sclerosis.

This clonotype occurred once. The chain couples TRBV30 to TRBJ1-3; D gene ambiguous. V was trimmed by 5 bases and J by 4 bases, leaving 6 bases between them. The CDR3 consists of 11 residues. CDR1 and CDR2 from the germline V gene are GTSNPN and SVGIG (reference sequence). In DNA form, the CDR3 reads TGTGCCTGGGCCTCAGGAAACACCATATATTTT. The encoded protein is CAWASGNTIYF.

The J gene is TRBJ2-1, the V gene TRBV24-1; 10 bases agree with TRBD1. Germline CDR1 KGHDR, CDR2 SFDVKD. V lost 10 bases to trimming and J lost 1 base; unmatched junction nucleotides: 6. The CDR3 runs 15 residues. The CDR3 loop reads CATTGTGDSYNEQFF. DNA for the CDR3: TGTGCCACGACCGGGACAGGGGATTCCTACAATGAGCAGTTCTTC.

The chain carries TRBV15 and TRBJ2-1; 9 bases align to TRBD2. From germline, CDR1 is LNHNV and CDR2 YYDKDF (reference sequence). This CDR3 has 14 amino acids. The junction had 3 bases not matched to a gene; V was cut back by 1 base and J by 8 bases. The CDR3 here is CATSRGRTSDEQFF. CDR3 coding DNA: TGTGCCACCAGCAGAGGCAGGACTAGCGATGAGCAGTTCTTC.

The chain is built from TRBV4-1 and TRBJ2-6; 9 positions agree with TRBD2. The V gene's germline CDR1 is MGHRA and CDR2 YSYEKL. V trimming: 4 bases; J trimming: 0 bases; junction bases outside the gene matches: 10. This CDR3 is built from 19 residues. DNA of the CDR3: TGCGCCAGCAGCCTAATAGCGGGGGCGATTAGCTCTGGGGCCAACGTCCTGACTTTC. Translated, it gives CASSLIAGAISSGANVLTF.

The chain has TRBV12-3 or TRBV12-4 and TRBJ1-4, with 7 bases lining up with TRBD1. The CDR3 has 14 amino acids. With V trimmed by 6 bases and J by 7 bases, 8 bases remained unmatched. The CDR3 loop reads CASSPGTAREKLFF. The CDR3 DNA is TGTGCCAGCAGCCCCGGGACAGCACGTGAAAAACTGTTTTTT.

The chain has TRBV7-3 and TRBJ1-1; 9 nucleotides agree with TRBD1. V trimming: 5 bases; J trimming: 3 bases; junction bases outside the gene matches: 7. The CDR3 spans 15 residues. CDR1 is SGHTA and CDR2 is FQGTGA in the germline V gene. Written as DNA, the CDR3 is TGTGCCAGCAGCCCGACAGGGGGGGCGGACACTGAAGCTTTCTTT. This sequence encodes CASSPTGGADTEAFF.

This clonotype was observed a single time. The chain joins TRBV6-2 or TRBV6-3 to TRBJ2-5, with 12 positions matching TRBD2. Unmatched junction bases numbered 7, after V lost 7 bases and J lost 4 bases. CDR3 length: 15 residues. Germline CDR1 is MNHEY and CDR2 is SVGEGT. CDR3 nucleotide sequence: TGTGCCAGCAAGAGACTAGCGGGAGATGTAGAGACCCAGTACTTC. Protein product: CASKRLAGDVETQYF.

The chain is built from TRBV19 and TRBJ2-2; no firm D call. V lost 5 bases, J lost 1 base, and 11 bases lay in between. The CDR3 length is 15 residues. CDR1 and CDR2 (germline): LNHDA, SQIVND (reference sequence). The CDR3 region has the DNA TGTGCCAGTAGTCCGAGCATCGGGAACACCGGGGAGCTGTTTTTT. Its translation is CASSPSIGNTGELFF.